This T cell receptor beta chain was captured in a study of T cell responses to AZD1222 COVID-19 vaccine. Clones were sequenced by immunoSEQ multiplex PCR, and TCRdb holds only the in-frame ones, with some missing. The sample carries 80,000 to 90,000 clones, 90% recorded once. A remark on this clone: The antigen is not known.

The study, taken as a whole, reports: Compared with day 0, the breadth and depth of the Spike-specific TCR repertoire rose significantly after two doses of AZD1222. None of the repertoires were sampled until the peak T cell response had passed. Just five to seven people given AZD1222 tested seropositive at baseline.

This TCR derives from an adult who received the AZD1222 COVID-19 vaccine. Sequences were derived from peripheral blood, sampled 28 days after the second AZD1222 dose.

The chain's CDR3 is CASSSHGEQFF. CDR3 nucleotides: TGTGCCAGCAGTTCCCACGGGGAGCAGTTCTTC. The chain is built from TRBV2 and TRBJ2-1; D unresolved. This CDR3 is 11 amino acids long. V lost 5 bases, J lost 10 bases, and 9 bases lay in between. Looked up from germline, CDR1 is SNHLY and CDR2 is FYNNEI.